This T cell receptor (beta chain) is from a study of CD8 T cells in Susac syndrome. A quantity of 0.5 to 1 ug RNA underwent reverse transcription using random hexamers. A single record per CDR3 protein comes from TCRdb applying MiXCR to the immunoSEQ multiplex PCR reads. The sample lists approximately 150,000 distinct CDR3 sequences, roughly 95% seen once, with 0.075% to 0.1% in the top ten. Only one count was recorded for this clonotype. The antigen remains undetermined. The junction does not match germline at one end; this may be a read error. Study results and caveats: By the study's own acknowledgment, its TCR sequencing and HLA analysis included relatively few individuals.

There are 14 residues in the CDR3. Germline CDR1 reads SSHAT; CDR2 reads FNYEAQ (reference sequence). The sequence was collected from a human donor in good health. Sequences were obtained from CD4+ T cells from PBMCs. The gene calls are TRBV7-7 and TRBJ2-3; D remains unclear. This CDR3 reads CASSQRRRVNTQYF. The CDR3 nucleotides read TGTGCTAGCAGCCAGCGACGCCGCGTAAATACGCAGTATTTT.